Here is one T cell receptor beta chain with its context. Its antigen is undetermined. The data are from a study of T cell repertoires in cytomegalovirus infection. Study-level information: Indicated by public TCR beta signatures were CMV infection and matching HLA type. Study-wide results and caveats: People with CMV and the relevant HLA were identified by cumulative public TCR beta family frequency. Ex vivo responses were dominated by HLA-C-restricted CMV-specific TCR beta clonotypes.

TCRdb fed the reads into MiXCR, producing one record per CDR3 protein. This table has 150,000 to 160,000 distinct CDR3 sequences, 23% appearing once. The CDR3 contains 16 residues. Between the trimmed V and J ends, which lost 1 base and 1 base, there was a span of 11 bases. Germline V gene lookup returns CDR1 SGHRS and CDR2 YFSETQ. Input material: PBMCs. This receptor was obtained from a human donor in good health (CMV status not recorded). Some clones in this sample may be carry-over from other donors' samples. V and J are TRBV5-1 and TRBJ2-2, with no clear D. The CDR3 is CASSLRSRRNTGELFF. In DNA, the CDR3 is TGCGCCAGCAGCTTGAGGAGCAGGCGGAACACCGGGGAGCTGTTTTTT.